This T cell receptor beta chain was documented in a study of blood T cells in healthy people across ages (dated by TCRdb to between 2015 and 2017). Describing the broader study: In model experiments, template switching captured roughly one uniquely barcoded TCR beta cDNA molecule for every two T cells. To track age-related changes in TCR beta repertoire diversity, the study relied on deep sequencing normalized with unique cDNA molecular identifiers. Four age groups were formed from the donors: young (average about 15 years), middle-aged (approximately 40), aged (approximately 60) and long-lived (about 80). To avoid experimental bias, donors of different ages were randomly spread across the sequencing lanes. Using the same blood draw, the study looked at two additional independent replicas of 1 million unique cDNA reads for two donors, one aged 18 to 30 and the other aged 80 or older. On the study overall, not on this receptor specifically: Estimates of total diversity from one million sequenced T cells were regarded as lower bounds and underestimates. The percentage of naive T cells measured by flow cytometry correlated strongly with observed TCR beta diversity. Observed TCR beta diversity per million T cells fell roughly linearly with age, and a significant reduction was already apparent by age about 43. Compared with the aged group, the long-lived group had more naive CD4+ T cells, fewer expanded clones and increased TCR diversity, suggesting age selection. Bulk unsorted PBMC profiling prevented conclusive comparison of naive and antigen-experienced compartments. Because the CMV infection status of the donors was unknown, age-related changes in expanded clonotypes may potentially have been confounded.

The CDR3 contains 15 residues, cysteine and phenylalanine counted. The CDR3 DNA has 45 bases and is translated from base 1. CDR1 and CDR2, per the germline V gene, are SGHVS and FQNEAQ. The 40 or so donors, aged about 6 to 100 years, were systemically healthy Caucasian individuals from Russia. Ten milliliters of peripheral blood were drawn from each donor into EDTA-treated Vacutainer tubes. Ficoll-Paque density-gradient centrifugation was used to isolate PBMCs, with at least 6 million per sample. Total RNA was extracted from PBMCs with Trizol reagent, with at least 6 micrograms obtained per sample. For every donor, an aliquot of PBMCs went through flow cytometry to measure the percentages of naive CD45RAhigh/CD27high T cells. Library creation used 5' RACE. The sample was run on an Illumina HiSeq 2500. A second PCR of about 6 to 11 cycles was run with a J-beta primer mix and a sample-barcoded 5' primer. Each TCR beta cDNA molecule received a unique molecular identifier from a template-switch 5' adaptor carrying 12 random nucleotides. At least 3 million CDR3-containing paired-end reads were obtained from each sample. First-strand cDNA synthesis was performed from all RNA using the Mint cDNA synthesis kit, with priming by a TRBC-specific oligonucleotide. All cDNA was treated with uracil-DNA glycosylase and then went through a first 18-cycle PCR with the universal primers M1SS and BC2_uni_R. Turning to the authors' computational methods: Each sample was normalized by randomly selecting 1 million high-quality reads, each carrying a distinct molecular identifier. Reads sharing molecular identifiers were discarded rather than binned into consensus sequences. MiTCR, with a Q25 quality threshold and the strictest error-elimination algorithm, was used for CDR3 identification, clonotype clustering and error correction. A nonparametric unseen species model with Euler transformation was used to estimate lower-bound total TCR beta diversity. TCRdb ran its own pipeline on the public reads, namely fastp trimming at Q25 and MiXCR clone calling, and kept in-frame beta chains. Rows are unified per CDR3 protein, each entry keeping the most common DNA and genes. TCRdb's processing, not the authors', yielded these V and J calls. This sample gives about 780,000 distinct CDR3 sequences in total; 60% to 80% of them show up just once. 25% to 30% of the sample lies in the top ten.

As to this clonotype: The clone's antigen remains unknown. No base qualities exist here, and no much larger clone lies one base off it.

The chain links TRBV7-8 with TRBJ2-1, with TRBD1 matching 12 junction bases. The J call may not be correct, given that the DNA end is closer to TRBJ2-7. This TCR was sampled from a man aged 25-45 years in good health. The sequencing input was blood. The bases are TGTGCCAGCAGCTCGCGGGGACAGGGGGCACCCGAGCAGTACTTC. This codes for CASSSRGQGAPEQYF.